This is a list of T cell receptor beta chains from one sample in a study of blood T cells in healthy people across ages. TCRdb processed the 5' RACE reads anew with MiXCR; each CDR3 protein has one entry. Of around 800,000 distinct CDR3 sequences listed, 20% to 30% were seen once; the top ten hold around 3%. These sequences were also reported in another study, on T cells of mothers and their children.

Sequenced: blood. These receptors were obtained from a boy younger than 18 in good health. The conserved cysteine and the conserved F or W are not part of the CDR3 here. Each record gives: CDR3 length, V gene, J gene, clone size, CDR3 protein. The size field is filled for only some rows; it gives once, few, many or a size class.

len: 14
v_gene: TRBV27
j_gene: TRBJ2-3
abundance: -
CDR3aa: ASMSDRQPSTDTQY

len: 14
v_gene: TRBV12-3/TRBV12-4
j_gene: TRBJ1-3
abundance: -
CDR3aa: ASSLVGKPSGNTIY

len: 9
v_gene: TRBV7-9
j_gene: TRBJ2-2
abundance: many
CDR3aa: ASSRSGELF

len: 11
v_gene: TRBV15
j_gene: TRBJ1-5
abundance: -
CDR3aa: ATSTQLNQPQH

len: 14
v_gene: TRBV10-3
j_gene: TRBJ1-4
abundance: -
CDR3aa: AISESRDRRNEKLF

len: 13
v_gene: TRBV2
j_gene: TRBJ1-2
abundance: -
CDR3aa: ASRALQGAGSGYT

len: 12
v_gene: TRBV15
j_gene: TRBJ2-7
abundance: -
CDR3aa: ATSRDKVSYEQY

len: 10
v_gene: TRBV7-9
j_gene: TRBJ1-5
abundance: -
CDR3aa: ASSAVGSPQH

len: 14
v_gene: TRBV12-3/TRBV12-4
j_gene: TRBJ1-2
abundance: few
CDR3aa: ASSLASPLTDYGYT

len: 15
v_gene: TRBV7-9
j_gene: TRBJ2-7
abundance: -
CDR3aa: ASSTPPGLAGGNEQY

len: 11
v_gene: TRBV12-3/TRBV12-4
j_gene: TRBJ2-4
abundance: -
CDR3aa: ASSLITKNIQY

len: 14
v_gene: TRBV3-1
j_gene: TRBJ2-5
abundance: few
CDR3aa: ASSQPTGPSQETQY

len: 10
v_gene: TRBV5-1
j_gene: TRBJ2-5
abundance: few
CDR3aa: ASSKSQETQY

len: 11
v_gene: TRBV3-1
j_gene: TRBJ2-3
abundance: -
CDR3aa: ASSQDTTDTQY

len: 13
v_gene: TRBV7-2
j_gene: TRBJ2-5
abundance: many
CDR3aa: ASSLEISGGGAQY

len: 14
v_gene: TRBV6-1
j_gene: TRBJ2-5
abundance: few
CDR3aa: ASRTYRLAGQETQY

len: 13
v_gene: TRBV10-3
j_gene: TRBJ2-7
abundance: few
CDR3aa: AISGRAGTEGEQY

len: 13
v_gene: TRBV5-1
j_gene: TRBJ2-2
abundance: few
CDR3aa: ASSFGPRGTGELF

len: 12
v_gene: TRBV24-1
j_gene: TRBJ1-2
abundance: -
CDR3aa: ATSDRQGRYGYT

len: 13
v_gene: TRBV29-1
j_gene: TRBJ2-5
abundance: -
CDR3aa: SAPVGISIGETQY

len: 10
v_gene: TRBV6-1
j_gene: TRBJ1-5
abundance: few
CDR3aa: ASSEERDDDH

len: 12
v_gene: TRBV30
j_gene: -
abundance: few
CDR3aa: AWSGLRDSYEQY

len: 10
v_gene: TRBV20-1
j_gene: TRBJ2-3
abundance: -
CDR3aa: SATTYRDTQY

len: 14
v_gene: TRBV14
j_gene: TRBJ2-1
abundance: -
CDR3aa: ASSQGDRRYRNEQF

len: 13
v_gene: TRBV12-3/TRBV12-4
j_gene: TRBJ2-3
abundance: -
CDR3aa: ASHSGAEVTDTQY

len: 13
v_gene: TRBV20-1
j_gene: -
abundance: -
CDR3aa: SARDLSSGGYEQF

len: 9
v_gene: TRBV21-1
j_gene: TRBJ2-7
abundance: -
CDR3aa: ASSMNREQY

len: 13
v_gene: TRBV20-1
j_gene: -
abundance: few
CDR3aa: SARRGGVPRETQY

len: 13
v_gene: TRBV27
j_gene: TRBJ2-5
abundance: -
CDR3aa: ASSLWGERGETQY

len: 11
v_gene: TRBV7-2
j_gene: TRBJ2-5
abundance: many
CDR3aa: ASSQRGKETQY

len: 8
v_gene: TRBV20-1
j_gene: TRBJ2-1
abundance: -
CDR3aa: SARREEQF

len: 14
v_gene: TRBV9
j_gene: TRBJ1-1
abundance: -
CDR3aa: ASSPLVYSPNTEAF

len: 10
v_gene: TRBV29-1
j_gene: TRBJ1-3
abundance: -
CDR3aa: SVLGDGNTIY

len: 11
v_gene: TRBV20-1
j_gene: TRBJ1-2
abundance: few
CDR3aa: SAYLHSNYGYT